Sequencing of this T cell receptor (beta chain) was carried out in a study of blood T cell repertoires in COVID-19. Study-level information: The analysed material was cDNA or gDNA that came from T cells, B-cell-depleted T cells, or PBMCs.

The CDR3 covers 18 residues. CDR1 and CDR2 (germline): LNHDA, SQIVND (reference sequence). Losses at the gene ends were 5 bases for V and 0 bases for J; bases not matched to a gene: 8. Using immunoSEQ multiplex PCR, the repertoire was profiled, and TCRdb retains in-frame clones only, with some absent. The sample lists about 350,000 clones, about nine tenths occurring once. This receptor was obtained from a woman aged 45 to 65 with COVID-19, enrolled during active disease. The sequencing input was peripheral blood. The chain combines TRBV19 with TRBJ2-6, with 9 nucleotides matching TRBD1. The CDR3 loop is CASSDPGTGHSGANVLTF. In DNA form, the CDR3 reads TGTGCCAGTAGTGATCCCGGGACAGGGCACTCTGGGGCCAACGTCCTGACTTTC.